Listed below are T cell receptor beta chains from one sample, sequenced in a study of cytotoxic CD8 clonotypes in ibrutinib-treated CLL. Only in-frame clones appear in the TCRdb table, and some are missing; sequencing was by immunoSEQ multiplex PCR. The sample consists of 200,000 to 250,000 clones, 70% of them appearing once. The sample here was PBMCs, taken after 12 months of ibrutinib treatment. Source of these receptors: a human donor with chronic lymphocytic leukemia. Each CDR3 is given with its conserved first and last residue. Each record gives: J gene, V gene, clone size, D gene, CDR3 protein, CDR3 DNA. D genes are given only for firm matches. Rows may omit the clone size; those that give it use once, few, many or a size class.

TRBJ2-5 TRBV30 . . CAWSVFGGFGYF TGTGCCTGGAGTGTATTTGGAGGATTTGGGTACTTC
TRBJ1-5 TRBV27 . . CASSRDKGIPHSHF TGTGCCAGCAGCAGGGACAAGGGGATACCTCATTCCCATTTT
TRBJ1-4 TRBV27 . . CASSLEQGGKLFF TGTGCCAGCAGTTTAGAACAGGGAGGAAAACTGTTTTTT
TRBJ2-5 TRBV6-1 . . CASKPWGEFETQYF TGTGCCAGCAAACCTTGGGGGGAGTTTGAGACCCAGTACTTC
TRBJ2-7 TRBV11-2 . . CASSFEGRYEQYF TGTGCCAGCAGTTTTGAGGGCAGGTACGAGCAGTACTTC
TRBJ2-5 TRBV4-1 . . CASSQGGRASETQYF TGCGCCAGCAGCCAAGGGGGAAGGGCCTCAGAGACCCAGTACTTC
TRBJ2-3 TRBV29-1 . TRBD2 CSVDGGRIGQRDTQYF TGCAGCGTTGATGGCGGGAGAATTGGTCAACGCGATACGCAGTATTTT
TRBJ2-7 TRBV27 . . CASSFLSGTYEQYF TGTGCCAGCAGTTTCCTTAGCGGAACCTACGAGCAGTACTTC
TRBJ2-6 TRBV28 . . CASKDLGTGANVLTF TGTGCCAGCAAAGACTTAGGAACTGGGGCCAACGTCCTGACTTTC
TRBJ2-7 TRBV9 few TRBD1 CASSEDRLDEQYF TGTGCCAGCAGCGAGGACAGGTTAGACGAGCAGTACTTC
TRBJ2-3 TRBV10-2 . TRBD2 CASSEPSGGPGDTQYF TGCGCCAGCAGTGAGCCTAGCGGGGGCCCTGGCGATACGCAGTATTTT
TRBJ1-5 TRBV4-1 . TRBD1 CASSQDTRKQGASNQPQHF TGCGCCAGCAGCCAAGATACCCGAAAACAGGGGGCCAGCAATCAGCCCCAGCATTTT
TRBJ2-1 TRBV11-2 . . CASSLVVDGAYNEQFF TGTGCCAGCAGCTTAGTCGTAGATGGAGCTTACAATGAGCAGTTCTTC
TRBJ2-1 TRBV9 . TRBD2 CASKGDGRASNEQFF TGTGCCAGCAAAGGAGACGGGAGGGCGTCCAATGAGCAGTTCTTC
TRBJ1-2 TRBV6-1 . . CASSENSGAGGYTF TGTGCCAGCAGTGAAAATTCAGGGGCCGGTGGCTACACCTTC
TRBJ2-7 TRBV5-6 . . CASSRGPDSSYEQYF TGTGCCAGCAGCCGAGGACCAGACAGCTCCTACGAGCAGTACTTC
TRBJ2-5 TRBV6-6 . . CASSYQVRQETQYF TGTGCCAGCAGTTACCAGGTCCGCCAAGAGACCCAGTACTTC
TRBJ1-2 TRBV5-6 few . CASSSRLGYTF TGTGCCAGCAGCTCGAGACTTGGCTACACCTTC
TRBJ1-4 TRBV5-5 . TRBD1 CASNSRTGDNEKLFF TGTGCCAGCAACTCCCGGACAGGGGATAATGAAAAACTGTTTTTT
TRBJ1-1 TRBV6-5 . . CASSYSKGLSTEAFF TGTGCCAGCAGTTACTCGAAGGGGCTAAGCACTGAAGCTTTCTTT
TRBJ2-3 TRBV30 . . CAWSIGGVATDTQYF TGTGCCTGGAGTATTGGAGGGGTTGCCACAGATACGCAGTATTTT
TRBJ2-1 TRBV30 . TRBD2 CAWASGEFSYNEQFF TGTGCCTGGGCTAGCGGGGAGTTCTCCTACAATGAGCAGTTCTTC
TRBJ2-6 TRBV28 . TRBD1 CAGGQWASGANVLTF TGTGCCGGGGGACAGTGGGCATCTGGGGCCAACGTCCTGACTTTC
TRBJ1-2 TRBV2 few . CASSNQGSRNYGYTF TGTGCCAGCAGTAACCAAGGATCGCGTAACTATGGCTACACCTTC
TRBJ1-3 TRBV6-6 . . CASSPAENTIYF TGTGCCAGCAGTCCTGCAGAAAACACCATATATTTT
TRBJ1-2 TRBV5-1 . TRBD1 CASSKDRVNYGYTF TGCGCCAGCAGCAAGGACAGGGTCAACTATGGCTACACCTTC
TRBJ1-2 TRBV30 . . CACGGVNYGYTF TGTGCCTGCGGGGGGGTCAACTATGGCTACACCTTC
TRBJ1-2 TRBV5-6 . . CASSLRRANYGYTF TGTGCCAGCAGCTTGAGACGAGCTAACTATGGCTACACCTTC
TRBJ2-2 TRBV7-2 . . CASSLSGVNTGELFF TGTGCCAGCAGCTTATCCGGGGTTAACACCGGGGAGCTGTTTTTT
TRBJ1-1 TRBV9 . . CASSAPFDHGTEAFF TGTGCCAGCAGCGCCCCCTTCGACCATGGAACTGAAGCTTTCTTT
TRBJ2-5 TRBV18 . TRBD2 CASSPGTSPETQYF TGTGCCAGCTCACCGGGGACTAGCCCTGAGACCCAGTACTTC
TRBJ1-4 TRBV7-2 few . CASSSYRERNEKLFF TGTGCCAGCAGCTCCTACCGCGAAAGGAATGAAAAACTGTTTTTT
TRBJ1-6 TRBV6-4 . . CASSDSGANSPLHF TGTGCCAGCAGTGACTCGGGGGCTAATTCACCCCTCCACTTT
TRBJ1-2 TRBV19 once . CASSRYRDNYGYTF TGTGCCAGTAGTAGATACAGGGATAACTATGGCTACACCTTC